A selection of T cell receptor beta chains follows, all from one sample in a study of T cell responses to AZD1222 COVID-19 vaccine. Profiled with immunoSEQ multiplex PCR; TCRdb holds only in-frame clones, not every one. The sample lists around 100,000 clones, about 88% occurring once. This specimen was peripheral blood, taken on day 0 of AZD1222 vaccination. The receptors come from an adult in good health. The CDR3 runs from the conserved cysteine through the conserved F or W. A D gene is named only where the DNA matches it firmly. The size field is filled for only some rows; it gives once, few, many or a size class.

j_gene	v_gene	d_gene	abundance	CDR3nt	CDR3aa
TRBJ2-4	TRBV4-1	TRBD1	NA	TGCGCCAGCAGCTACCGGGACAGAAAAAACATTCAGTACTTC	CASSYRDRKNIQYF
TRBJ1-3	TRBV6-5	NA	NA	TGTGCCAGCAGGGATGCGGTACATGGAAACACCATATATTTT	CASRDAVHGNTIYF
TRBJ1-1	TRBV20-1	NA	once	TGCAGTGCTAGGAATGAACAGGTCTTCTTT	CSARNEQVFF
TRBJ1-3	TRBV4-1	TRBD1	NA	TGCGCCAGCAGCCAAGTGGAGACAGGGAGGAGTAGTACTGGAAACACCATATATTTT	CASSQVETGRSSTGNTIYF
TRBJ1-5	TRBV7-2	TRBD1	NA	TGTGCCAGCGCAGGGGGGACGAGCAATCAGCCCCAGCATTTT	CASAGGTSNQPQHF
TRBJ2-4	TRBV4-3	NA	NA	TGCGCCAGCAGCCAGGCCTTCGGCATTCAGTACTTC	CASSQAFGIQYF
TRBJ2-5	TRBV23-1	NA	NA	TGCGCCAGCAGGAGGAACCAAGAGACCCAGTACTTC	CASRRNQETQYF
TRBJ1-4	TRBV6-5	TRBD1	NA	TGTGCCAGCATTCCGACAGGGCCGGGGTGGGAAAAACTGTTTTTT	CASIPTGPGWEKLFF
TRBJ2-3	TRBV2	TRBD2	NA	TGTGCCAGCAGCTCCGGGACTAGCGGGACGGGTACGCAGTATTTT	CASSSGTSGTGTQYF
TRBJ2-1	TRBV7-3	TRBD2	NA	TGTGCCAGCAGCTTCTCCGGGCTAGCGGACAATGAGCAGTTCTTC	CASSFSGLADNEQFF
TRBJ2-1	TRBV28	TRBD2	NA	TGTGCCAGCAGTTTGACTAGCGGAGTTTACAATGAGCAGTTCTTC	CASSLTSGVYNEQFF
TRBJ2-7	TRBV18	TRBD1	NA	TGTGCCAGCTCGGATATGGAAGGACAGGGATCCTACGAGCAGTACTTC	CASSDMEGQGSYEQYF
TRBJ1-2	TRBV6-2/TRBV6-3	TRBD1	NA	TGTGCCAGCAGTTACCAGGAGGGGGCAGAGGGTGTATATGGCTACACCTTC	CASSYQEGAEGVYGYTF
TRBJ2-3	TRBV30	TRBD1	NA	TGTGCCTGGGAACAGGGGTCTAGCACAGATACGCAGTATTTT	CAWEQGSSTDTQYF
TRBJ1-4	TRBV27	NA	NA	TGTGCCAGCAGTTTAGGTCCCTATGTAGGGAAAACAACTAATGAAAAACTGTTTTTT	CASSLGPYVGKTTNEKLFF
TRBJ1-1	TRBV4-1	TRBD1	NA	TGCGCCAGCAGCCATCTATCCCGGGACAGACATGAAGCTTTCTTT	CASSHLSRDRHEAFF